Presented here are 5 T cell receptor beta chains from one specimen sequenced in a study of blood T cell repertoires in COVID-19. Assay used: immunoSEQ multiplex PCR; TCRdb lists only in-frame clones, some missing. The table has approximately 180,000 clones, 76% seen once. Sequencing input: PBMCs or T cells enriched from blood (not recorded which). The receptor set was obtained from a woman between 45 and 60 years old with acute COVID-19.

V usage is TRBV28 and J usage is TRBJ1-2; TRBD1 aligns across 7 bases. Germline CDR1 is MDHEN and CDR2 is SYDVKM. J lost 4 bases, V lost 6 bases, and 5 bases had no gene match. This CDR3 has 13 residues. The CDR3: CASSPGQVYGYTF. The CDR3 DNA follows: TGTGCCAGCAGCCCCGGACAGGTCTATGGCTACACCTTC.

The CDR3 DNA reads as TGTGCCAGCAGTCCCACGCGGGGCTCCCACACTGAAGCTTTCTTT. This codes for CASSPTRGSHTEAFF. J is TRBJ1-1 and V is TRBV28; D may be TRBD1 (5 bases). CDR1 MDHEN and CDR2 SYDVKM come from the germline V gene. V was cut by 5 bases and J by 3 bases, with 16 bases left in between. This CDR3 comprises 15 residues.

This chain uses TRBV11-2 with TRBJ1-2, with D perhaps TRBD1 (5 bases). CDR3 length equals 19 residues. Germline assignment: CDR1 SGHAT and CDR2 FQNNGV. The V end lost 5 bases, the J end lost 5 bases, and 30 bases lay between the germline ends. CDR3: CASSRLRSRGLKELYGYTF. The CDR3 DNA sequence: TGTGCCAGCAGCCGCTTAAGATCGCGGGGCCTTAAGGAGCTTTATGGCTACACCTTC.

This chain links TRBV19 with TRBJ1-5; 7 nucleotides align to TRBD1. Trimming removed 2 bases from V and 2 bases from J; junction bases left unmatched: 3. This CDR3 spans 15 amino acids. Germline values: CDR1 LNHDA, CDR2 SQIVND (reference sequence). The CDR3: CASSILGGGNQPQHF. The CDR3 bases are TGTGCCAGTAGTATACTAGGGGGCGGCAATCAGCCCCAGCATTTT.

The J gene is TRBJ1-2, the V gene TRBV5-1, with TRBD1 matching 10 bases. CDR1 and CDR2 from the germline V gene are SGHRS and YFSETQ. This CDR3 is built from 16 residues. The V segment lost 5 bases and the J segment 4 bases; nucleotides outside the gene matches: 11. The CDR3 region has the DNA TGCGCCAGCAGGGTGAGGGACAGGGGCGATCTCTATGGCTACACCTTC. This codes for CASRVRDRGDLYGYTF.